These T cell receptor beta chains were read from a single sample in a study of cytomegalovirus exposure and HLA in healthy donors. Profiling relied on immunoSEQ multiplex PCR, and the TCRdb table lists in-frame clones only, not all of them. Here the sample spans about 120,000 clones, around three quarters being singletons. Sequencing used PBMCs. These receptors were collected from a man between 18 and 35 years old in good health and CMV-seronegative. Both conserved end residues are part of each CDR3. The D gene is left open where the match is weak. A row's size may be missing; if present it is once, few, many or a size class.

clone_size,j_call,v_call,d_call,cdr3_nt,cdr3_aa
-,TRBJ2-6,TRBV7-2,-,TGTGCCAGCAGCTCAGTACAGGGTCTTGGGGCCAACGTCCTGACTTTC,CASSSVQGLGANVLTF
-,TRBJ2-7,TRBV28,TRBD1,TGTGCCACCAAAGACAGGGTAACCTACGAGCAGTACTTC,CATKDRVTYEQYF
-,TRBJ2-3,TRBV2,-,TGTGCCAGCAGTGAACTACTAGCAAGCACAGATACGCAGTATTTT,CASSELLASTDTQYF
-,TRBJ1-2,TRBV27,TRBD1,TGTGCCAGCAGTTTAGGGGGACAGACCTATGGCTACACCTTC,CASSLGGQTYGYTF
-,TRBJ1-6,TRBV11-2,TRBD1,TGTGCCAGCAGCTTATCGACAGGGGTTCGGTCACCCCTCCACTTT,CASSLSTGVRSPLHF
-,TRBJ2-3,TRBV7-9,-,TGTGCCAGCAGCTTTCTGCGGGAAACAGATACGCAGTATTTT,CASSFLRETDTQYF
-,TRBJ2-1,TRBV5-6,TRBD2,TGTGCCAGCAGCTTGGCTAGCGGTACCTACAATGAGCAGTTCTTC,CASSLASGTYNEQFF
-,TRBJ2-1,TRBV11-3,-,TGTGCCAGCAGCCGACTGGGGCTAGGGGGTGAGCAGTTCTTC,CASSRLGLGGEQFF
-,TRBJ2-7,TRBV18,-,TGTGCCAGCTCACCTCAGGGTGGAGAGCAGTACTTC,CASSPQGGEQYF
-,TRBJ2-2,TRBV5-1,TRBD1,TGCGCCAGCAGCTTGGCCGGACAGGGAGGCACCGGGGAGCTGTTTTTT,CASSLAGQGGTGELFF
once,TRBJ1-4,TRBV9,-,TGTGCCAGCAGCGTAGAAGGGGGTACTGAAAAACTGTTTTTT,CASSVEGGTEKLFF
-,TRBJ1-4,TRBV10-3,-,TGTGCCACCATGTGGGGCAGTGAATCGGAAAAACTGTTTTTT,CATMWGSESEKLFF
-,TRBJ2-5,TRBV30,-,TGTGCCTGGAGGGGTCAGGGTGATCTCGGGACCCAGTACTTC,CAWRGQGDLGTQYF
once,TRBJ2-5,TRBV7-9,TRBD2,TGTGCCAGCAGCCGGACTAGAGGCCAAGAGACCCAGTACTTC,CASSRTRGQETQYF
-,TRBJ2-1,TRBV10-1,TRBD2,TGCGCCAGCAGTGAGTCAGTAGCGGGAGTGAGGGGGGGGGATTACAATGAGCAGTTCTTC,CASSESVAGVRGGDYNEQFF
-,TRBJ2-3,TRBV6-6,-,TGTGCCAGCAGTTACATATTAGTTTCAGATACGCAGTATTTT,CASSYILVSDTQYF
-,TRBJ1-1,TRBV7-3,-,TGTGCCAGCAGCTTATCTCAGGGGAACACTGAAGCTTTCTTT,CASSLSQGNTEAFF
-,TRBJ2-3,TRBV14,-,TGTGCCAGCAGCCAAAAACTCCCCGGTGAAGGCACAGATACGCAGTATTTT,CASSQKLPGEGTDTQYF
once,TRBJ1-5,TRBV30,-,TGTGCCTGGACCCAGGGGTGGGCTCAGCCCCAGCATTTT,CAWTQGWAQPQHF
-,TRBJ2-3,TRBV30,TRBD2,TGTGCCTGGAGTGGGGGGGGAGAAGCAGATACGCAGTATTTT,CAWSGGGEADTQYF
-,TRBJ2-4,TRBV7-9,TRBD1,TGTGCCAGCAGCTTAGCAGGGACAGGGTATGTCAAAAACATTCAGTACTTC,CASSLAGTGYVKNIQYF
-,TRBJ2-1,TRBV11-2,TRBD2,TGTGCCAGCAGCCCTCACAGCGGGAGAGGCAATGAGCAGTTCTTC,CASSPHSGRGNEQFF
-,TRBJ2-3,TRBV19,-,TGTGCCAGTACCCTAGGAGGCGGTTACGGCACAGATACGCAGTATTTT,CASTLGGGYGTDTQYF
-,TRBJ2-1,TRBV2,TRBD1,TGTGCCAGCAGTAAACAGGGGAGAAATGAGCAGTTCTTC,CASSKQGRNEQFF
-,TRBJ2-1,TRBV11-3,TRBD1,TGTGCCAGCAGCCGACAGGGTTATGAGCAGTTCTTC,CASSRQGYEQFF
-,TRBJ2-5,TRBV4-3,TRBD2,TGCGCCAGCAGCTTTACTAGCGGGGGCCAAGAGACCCAGTACTTC,CASSFTSGGQETQYF
-,TRBJ2-3,TRBV6-4,-,TGTGCCATCACAGTGCAGGGGGGATCCAAATCTCCCCGCACAGATACGCAGTATTTT,CAITVQGGSKSPRTDTQYF
-,TRBJ1-1,TRBV5-1,-,TGCGCCAGCAGCTTGGCGGCCAGGGTAGGGTCTGAAGCTTTCTTT,CASSLAARVGSEAFF